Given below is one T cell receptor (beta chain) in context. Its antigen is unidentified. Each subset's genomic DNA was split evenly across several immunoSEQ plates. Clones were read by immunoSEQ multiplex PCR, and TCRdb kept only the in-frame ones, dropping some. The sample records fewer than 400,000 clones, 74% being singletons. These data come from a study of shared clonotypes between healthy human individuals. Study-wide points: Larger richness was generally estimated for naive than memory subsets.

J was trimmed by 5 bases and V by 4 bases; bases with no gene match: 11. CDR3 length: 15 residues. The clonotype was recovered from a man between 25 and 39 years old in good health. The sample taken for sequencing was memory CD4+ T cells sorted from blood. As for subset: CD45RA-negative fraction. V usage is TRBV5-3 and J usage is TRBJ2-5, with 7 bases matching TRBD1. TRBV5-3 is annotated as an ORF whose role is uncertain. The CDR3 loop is CARSTQQGKMETQYF. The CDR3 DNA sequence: TGTGCCAGAAGCACGCAACAGGGGAAAATGGAGACCCAGTACTTC.